Shown below are 4 T cell receptor beta chains from a single sample sequenced in a study of T cell responses to AZD1222 COVID-19 vaccine. Here immunoSEQ multiplex PCR was the method, and the copy in TCRdb shows in-frame clones only, minus some. The sample has over 95,000 clones; roughly 89% are singletons. The material sequenced was peripheral blood, taken on day 0 of AZD1222 vaccination. These receptors came from an adult in good health.

The rearrangement joins TRBV5-3 to TRBJ2-6, with 7 bases identical to TRBD1. TRBV5-3 is noted as an ORF with a role that remains uncertain. Germline trimming cut 3 bases from V and 0 bases from J; bases unmatched to any gene: 3. This CDR3 is 16 amino acids long. CDR3 sequence (DNA): TGTGCCAGAAGCTATACAGGGGACTCTGGGGCCAACGTCCTGACTTTC. Residues: CARSYTGDSGANVLTF.

The gene calls are TRBV28 and TRBJ2-7, with D possibly called TRBD1 or TRBD2 (6 bases each). The V end lost 6 bases, the J end lost 0 bases, and 15 bases lay between the germline ends. The CDR3 is 15 residues long. The germline gives CDR1 MDHEN, CDR2 SYDVKM. The CDR3 nucleotides are TGTGCCAGCAGCCTCGGGGGCGCACCCTCCTACGAGCAGTACTTC. It codes for CASSLGGAPSYEQYF.

CDR3 coding DNA: TGTGCCAGCCTTGAGGGACTACCCCTTCGTGACCAGTACTTC. Translated, it gives CASLEGLPLRDQYF. This chain joins TRBV6-5 and TRBJ2-5, with TRBD2 matching 7 bases. CDR1 is MNHEY, CDR2 SVGAGI, per germline. The CDR3 runs to 14 residues. Germline trimming cut 8 bases from V and 10 bases from J; bases unmatched to any gene: 16.

The V gene is TRBV7-2, the J gene TRBJ2-1, with 7 nucleotides matching TRBD2. Germline V gene data show CDR1 as SGHTA and CDR2 as FQGNSA. V was clipped by 5 bases and J by 7 bases; unmatched bases: 5. The CDR3 covers 13 residues. CDR3 DNA: TGTGCCAGCAGCCCGACTAGCAGGAATGAGCAGTTCTTC. Amino acid sequence: CASSPTSRNEQFF.